This T cell receptor beta chain is from a study of blood T cell repertoires in COVID-19. On the study more broadly: T cells, B-cell-depleted T cells, or PBMCs supplied cDNA or gDNA.

Germline V CDR1 and CDR2: KGHSH, LQKENI. Trimming at V came to 4 bases and at J to 8 bases, leaving 1 base not matched to a gene. The CDR3 extends over 14 amino acids. Method: immunoSEQ multiplex PCR; TCRdb's copy keeps in-frame clones and lacks some. Of approximately 140,000 clones in the sample, approximately 89% were seen once. Sequenced material: peripheral blood. The genes are TRBV18 and TRBJ2-1; 14 bases are a match to TRBD2. The sequence came from a man in his fifties or sixties with active or convalescent COVID-19. The DNA for the CDR3 is TGTGCCAGCTCACGACTAGCGGGAGGGGATGAGCAGTTCTTC. It encodes CASSRLAGGDEQFF. Combining the CDR3 with reference TRBV18 and TRBJ2-1 gives the whole variable domain NAGVMQNPRHLVRRRGQEARLRCSPMKGHSHVYWYRQLPEEGLKFMVYLQKENIIDESGMPKERFSAEFPKEGPSILRIQQVVRGDSAAYFCASSRLAGGDEQFFGPGTRLTVL.